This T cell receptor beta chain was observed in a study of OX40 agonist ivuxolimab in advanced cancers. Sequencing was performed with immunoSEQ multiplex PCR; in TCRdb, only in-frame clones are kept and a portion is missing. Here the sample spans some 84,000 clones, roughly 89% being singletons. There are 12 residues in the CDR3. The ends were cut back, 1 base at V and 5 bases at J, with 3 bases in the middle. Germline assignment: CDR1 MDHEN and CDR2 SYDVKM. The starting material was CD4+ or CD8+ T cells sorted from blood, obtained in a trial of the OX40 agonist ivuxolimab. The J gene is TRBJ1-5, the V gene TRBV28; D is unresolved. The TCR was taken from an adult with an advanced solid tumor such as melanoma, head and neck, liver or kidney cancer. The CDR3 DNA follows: TGTGCCAGCAGTTTATTGGATCAGCCCCAGCATTTT. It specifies CASSLLDQPQHF. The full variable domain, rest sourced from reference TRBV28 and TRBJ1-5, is DVKVTQSSRYLVKRTGEKVFLECVQDMDHENMFWYRQDPGLGLRLIYFSYDVKMKEKGDIPEGYSVSREKKERFSLILESASTNQTSMYLCASSLLDQPQHFGDGTRLSIL.